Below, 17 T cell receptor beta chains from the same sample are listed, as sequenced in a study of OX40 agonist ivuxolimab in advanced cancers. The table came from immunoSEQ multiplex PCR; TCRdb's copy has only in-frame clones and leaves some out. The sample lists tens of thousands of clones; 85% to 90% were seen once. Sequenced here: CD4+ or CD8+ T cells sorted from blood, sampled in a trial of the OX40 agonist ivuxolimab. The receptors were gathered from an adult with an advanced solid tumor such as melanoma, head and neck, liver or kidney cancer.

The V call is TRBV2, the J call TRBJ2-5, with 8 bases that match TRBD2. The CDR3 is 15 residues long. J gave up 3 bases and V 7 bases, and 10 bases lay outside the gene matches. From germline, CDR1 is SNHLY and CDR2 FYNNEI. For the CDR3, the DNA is TGTGCCAGCACCCTGTCGGGGGGGTGGGAAGAGACCCAGTACTTC. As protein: CASTLSGGWEETQYF.

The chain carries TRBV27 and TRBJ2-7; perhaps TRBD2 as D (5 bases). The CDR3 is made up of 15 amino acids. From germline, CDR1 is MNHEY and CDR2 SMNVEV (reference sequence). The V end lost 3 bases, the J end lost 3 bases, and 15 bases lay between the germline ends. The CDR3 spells CASSFSTTRIYEQYF. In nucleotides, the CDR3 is TGTGCCAGCAGTTTTTCGACTACCCGCATCTACGAGCAGTACTTC.

CDR3 DNA sequence: TGTGCCAGCAGCTCTCAGGGGATAACAGATACGCAGTATTTT. Translation gives CASSSQGITDTQYF. The chain couples TRBV7-2 to TRBJ2-3; perhaps TRBD1 as D (6 bases). Deletions cut 4 bases from V and 3 bases from J, with 11 bases between. The CDR3 loop spans 14 amino acids. Germline-derived CDR1 and CDR2 are SGHTA and FQGNSA.

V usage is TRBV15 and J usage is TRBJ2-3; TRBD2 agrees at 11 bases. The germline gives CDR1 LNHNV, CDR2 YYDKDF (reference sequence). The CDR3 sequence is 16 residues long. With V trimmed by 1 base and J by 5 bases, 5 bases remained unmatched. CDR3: CATSRAGLAGGDTQYF. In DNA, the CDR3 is TGTGCCACCAGCAGAGCGGGGCTAGCGGGAGGAGATACGCAGTATTTT.

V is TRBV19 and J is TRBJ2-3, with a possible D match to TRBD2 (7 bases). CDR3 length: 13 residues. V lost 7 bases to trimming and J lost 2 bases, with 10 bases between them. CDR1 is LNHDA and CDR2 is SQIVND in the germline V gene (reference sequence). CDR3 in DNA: TGTGCCAGTAAGGGGGGGACCACAGATACGCAGTATTTT. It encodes CASKGGTTDTQYF.

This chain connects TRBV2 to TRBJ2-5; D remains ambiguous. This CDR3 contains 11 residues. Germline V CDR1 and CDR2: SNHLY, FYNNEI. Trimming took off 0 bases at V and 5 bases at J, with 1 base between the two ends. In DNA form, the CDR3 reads TGTGCCAGCAGTGAAGCGGAGACCCAGTACTTC. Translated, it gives CASSEAETQYF.

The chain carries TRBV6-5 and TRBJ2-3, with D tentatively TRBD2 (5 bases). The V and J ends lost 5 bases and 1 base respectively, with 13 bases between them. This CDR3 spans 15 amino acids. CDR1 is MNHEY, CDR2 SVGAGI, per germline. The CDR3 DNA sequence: TGTGCCAGCAGTAAACTAGAGGGCGGCACAGATACGCAGTATTTT. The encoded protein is CASSKLEGGTDTQYF.

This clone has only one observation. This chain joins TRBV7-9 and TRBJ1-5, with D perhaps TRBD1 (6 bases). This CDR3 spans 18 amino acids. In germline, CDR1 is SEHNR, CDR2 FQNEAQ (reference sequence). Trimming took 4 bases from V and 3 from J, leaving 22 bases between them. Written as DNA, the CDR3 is TGTGCCAGCAGCTCTCACGCCCTCGGCAGGGGATTCAATCAGCCCCAGCATTTT. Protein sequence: CASSSHALGRGFNQPQHF.

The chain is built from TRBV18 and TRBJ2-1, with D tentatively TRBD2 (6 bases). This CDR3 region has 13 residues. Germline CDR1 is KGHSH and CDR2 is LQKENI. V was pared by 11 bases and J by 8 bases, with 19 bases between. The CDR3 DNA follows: TGTGCCGTCAGGCCTAGCGTAATGGATGAGCAGTTCTTC. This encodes CAVRPSVMDEQFF.

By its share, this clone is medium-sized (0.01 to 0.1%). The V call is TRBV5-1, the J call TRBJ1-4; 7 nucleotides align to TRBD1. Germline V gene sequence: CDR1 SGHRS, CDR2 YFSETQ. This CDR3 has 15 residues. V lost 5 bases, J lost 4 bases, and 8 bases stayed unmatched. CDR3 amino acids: CASRDGQEINEKLFF. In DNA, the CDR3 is TGCGCCAGCAGAGACGGACAGGAGATTAATGAAAAACTGTTTTTT.

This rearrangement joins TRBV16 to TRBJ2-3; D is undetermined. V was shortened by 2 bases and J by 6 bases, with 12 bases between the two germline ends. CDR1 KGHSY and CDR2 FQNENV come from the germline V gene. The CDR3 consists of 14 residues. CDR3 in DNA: TGTGCCAGCAGCCAAAGTGGTTTCGGGGATACGCAGTATTTT. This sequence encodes CASSQSGFGDTQYF. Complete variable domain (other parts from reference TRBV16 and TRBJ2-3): GEEVAQTPKHLVRGEGQKAKLYCAPIKGHSYVFWYQQVLKNEFKFLISFQNENVFDETGMPKERFSAKCLPNSPCSLEIQATKLEDSAVYFCASSQSGFGDTQYFGPGTRLTVL.

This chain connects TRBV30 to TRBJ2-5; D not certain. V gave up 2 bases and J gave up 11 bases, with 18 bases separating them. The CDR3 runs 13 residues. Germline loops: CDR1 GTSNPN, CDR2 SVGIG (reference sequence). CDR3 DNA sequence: TGTGCCTGGAGTAGAGGACGAGAACTTGAGCAGTACTTC. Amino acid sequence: CAWSRGRELEQYF.

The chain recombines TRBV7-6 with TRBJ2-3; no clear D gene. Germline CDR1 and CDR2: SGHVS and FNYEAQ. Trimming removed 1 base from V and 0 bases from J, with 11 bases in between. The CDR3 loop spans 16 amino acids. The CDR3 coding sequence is TGTGCCAGCAGCTTAGGAGTTGGCAGAAGCACAGATACGCAGTATTTT. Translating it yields CASSLGVGRSTDTQYF. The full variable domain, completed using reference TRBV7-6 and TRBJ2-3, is GAGVSQSPRYKVTKRGQDVALRCDPISGHVSLYWYRQALGQGPEFLTYFNYEAQQDKSGLPNDRFSAERPEGSISTLTIQRTEQRDSAMYRCASSLGVGRSTDTQYFGPGTRLTVL.

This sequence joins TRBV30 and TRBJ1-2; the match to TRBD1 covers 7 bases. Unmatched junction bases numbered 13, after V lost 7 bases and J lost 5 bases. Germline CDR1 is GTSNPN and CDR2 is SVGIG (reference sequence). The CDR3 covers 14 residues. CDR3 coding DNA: TGTGCCTTGACGGGACAGTGGATTTATTATGGCTACACCTTC. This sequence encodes CALTGQWIYYGYTF.

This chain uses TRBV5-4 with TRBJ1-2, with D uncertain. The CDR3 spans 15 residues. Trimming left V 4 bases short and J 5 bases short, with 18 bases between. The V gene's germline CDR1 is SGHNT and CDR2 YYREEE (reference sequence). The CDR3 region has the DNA TGTGCCAGCAGCACTGGAGGGAGGGAGCAGTATGGCTACACCTTC. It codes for CASSTGGREQYGYTF.

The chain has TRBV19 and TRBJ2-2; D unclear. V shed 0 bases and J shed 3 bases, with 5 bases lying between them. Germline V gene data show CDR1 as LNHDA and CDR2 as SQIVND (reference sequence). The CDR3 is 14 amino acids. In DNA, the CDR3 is TGTGCCAGTAGTATAGAGGTCCACACCGGGGAGCTGTTTTTT. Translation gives CASSIEVHTGELFF.

The CDR3, as DNA: TGTGCCAGCTCACCACCTCCGGGAAGCGTGGGCACCATATATTTT. This sequence encodes CASSPPPGSVGTIYF. The J gene is TRBJ1-3, the V gene TRBV18; unclear D gene. The V end lost 0 bases, the J end lost 9 bases, and 15 bases lay between the germline ends. Germline V gene sequence: CDR1 KGHSH, CDR2 LQKENI. This CDR3 has 15 residues.